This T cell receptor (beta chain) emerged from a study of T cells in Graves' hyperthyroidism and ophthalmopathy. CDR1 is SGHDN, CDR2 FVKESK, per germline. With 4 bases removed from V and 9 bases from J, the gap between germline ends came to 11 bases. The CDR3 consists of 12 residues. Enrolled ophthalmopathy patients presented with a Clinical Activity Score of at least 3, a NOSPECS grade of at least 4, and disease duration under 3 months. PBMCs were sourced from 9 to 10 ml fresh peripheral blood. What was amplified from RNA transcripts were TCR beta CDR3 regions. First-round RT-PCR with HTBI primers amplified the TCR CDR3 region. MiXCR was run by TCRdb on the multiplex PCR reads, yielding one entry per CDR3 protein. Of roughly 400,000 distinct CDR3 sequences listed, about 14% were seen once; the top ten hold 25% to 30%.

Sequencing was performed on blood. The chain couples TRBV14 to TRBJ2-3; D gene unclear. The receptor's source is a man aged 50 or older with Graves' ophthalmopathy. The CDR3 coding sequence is TGTGCCAGCAGCCTGACTGTTAGGACGCAGTATTTT. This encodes CASSLTVRTQYF.